These 4 T cell receptor beta chains originate from one sample sequenced in a study of blood T cell repertoires in COVID-19 (dated by TCRdb to 2020 to 2022). The library was prepared using the immunoSEQ multiplex PCR assay. This is the immuneACCESS table as TCRdb keeps it, with only in-frame sequences that have V and J called. A part of the clones is gone; compared with another copy, unresolved V genes explain less than half, and the rest is unexplained. This sample holds approximately 67,000 clones; over 80% were observed only once. The biggest ten clones account for around 5% of the sample. Specimen: peripheral blood. The receptors derive from a middle-aged man with active COVID-19.

V is TRBV3-1 (or the pseudogene TRBV3-2) and J is TRBJ1-1; 11 nucleotides match TRBD1. The junction had 6 bases not matched to a gene; V was cut back by 8 bases and J by 7 bases. This CDR3 is built from 13 residues. Germline-derived CDR1 and CDR2 are LGHDT and YNNKEL (reference sequence). CDR3 in amino acids: CASSRGQGDEAFF. The CDR3 DNA is TGTGCCAGCTCAAGGGGACAGGGGGATGAAGCTTTCTTT.

V and J are TRBV9 and TRBJ1-3, with D uncertain. The V end lost 0 bases, the J end lost 0 bases, and 7 bases lay between the germline ends. The CDR3 totals 15 residues. Germline CDR1 reads SGDLS; CDR2 reads YYNGEE. The CDR3 here is CASSVGQASGNTIYF. CDR3 DNA: TGTGCCAGCAGCGTAGGGCAGGCCTCTGGAAACACCATATATTTT.

J is TRBJ2-3 and V is TRBV6-5; TRBD1 might be the D (5 bases). V was pared by 4 bases and J by 3 bases, with 11 bases between. Germline assignment: CDR1 MNHEY and CDR2 SVGAGI. The CDR3 is 14 residues long. The CDR3, as DNA: TGTGCCAGCAGTTTTACAGGTCTAACAGATACGCAGTATTTT. Protein sequence: CASSFTGLTDTQYF.

The V gene is TRBV11-3, the J gene TRBJ1-1; a possible D gene is TRBD1 (6 bases). V was cut by 1 base and J by 4 bases, with 10 bases left in between. CDR1 and CDR2 from the germline V gene are SGHNT and YENEEA. The CDR3 extends over 14 amino acids. This chain's CDR3 is CASSLATGSTEAFF. The CDR3 nucleotides read TGTGCCAGCAGCTTAGCCACAGGGAGCACTGAAGCTTTCTTT.